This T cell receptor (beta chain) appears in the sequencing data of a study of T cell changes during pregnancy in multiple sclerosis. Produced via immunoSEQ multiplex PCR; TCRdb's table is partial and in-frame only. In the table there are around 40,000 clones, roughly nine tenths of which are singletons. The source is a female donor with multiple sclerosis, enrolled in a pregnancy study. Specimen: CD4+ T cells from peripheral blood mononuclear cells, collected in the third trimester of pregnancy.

The CDR3 region has the DNA TGTGCCAGCAGTTACCGGGGGGACAGGGGGTTCTACGAGCAGTACTTC. Amino acid sequence: CASSYRGDRGFYEQYF. The chain links TRBV25-1 to TRBJ2-7; 11 bases map to TRBD1. Germline V gene data show CDR1 as MGHDK and CDR2 as SYGVNS. The CDR3 runs 16 residues. J was trimmed by 3 bases and V by 5 bases; bases with no gene match: 9.